Described below is a single T cell receptor (beta chain) sequence and its context. Its antigen is not identified. This record belongs to a study of PD-1 blockade in mismatch repair-deficient tumors. Study observations and caveats: Rapid post-treatment expansion, then contraction, generally preceding radiologic response, marked tumor-resident clones.

TCR sequencing covered three patients who responded to pembrolizumab. The CDR3 spans 14 residues. With 4 bases clipped from V and 4 bases from J, the junction kept 6 bases outside the gene matches. CDR1 and CDR2 from the germline V gene are SQVTM and ANQGSEA. Some clones are missing from TCRdb's copy, which holds only in-frame ones; the method was immunoSEQ multiplex PCR. This sample carries about 84,000 clones, roughly 80% of them seen once, and the ten largest clones take around 2.6%. The source material was peripheral blood, sampled 12 weeks after starting pembrolizumab. The chain combines TRBV29-1 with TRBJ2-5; 10 nucleotides agree with TRBD2. The TCR sequence derives from an adult with mismatch repair-deficient cancer. CDR3 sequence: CSVGGPSGRETQYF. The DNA of the CDR3 is TGCAGCGTTGGCGGCCCTAGCGGGAGAGAGACCCAGTACTTC.